Each of the 30 T cell receptor beta chains below was sequenced from the same sample in a study of control samples from healthy donors and cancer patients. Profiling relied on immunoSEQ multiplex PCR, and the TCRdb table lists in-frame clones only, not all of them. The sample contains about 61,000 clones, nearly 90% of which appear only once. The sequencing sample was made of PBMCs. The receptors shown here come from a man aged 55 to 70 with colorectal cancer.

The chain carries TRBV15 and TRBJ2-3; the D is unclear. Trimming pared 1 base from V and 4 bases from J, leaving 6 bases between. The CDR3 has 13 residues. The germline CDR1 and CDR2 sequences are LNHNV and YYDKDF (reference sequence). This CDR3 reads CATSRAPPDTQYF. The CDR3 DNA reads as TGTGCCACCAGCAGAGCCCCACCAGATACGCAGTATTTT. Looking up the rest from reference TRBV15 and TRBJ2-3 gives the full variable domain: DAMVIQNPRYQVTQFGKPVTLSCSQTLNHNVMYWYQQKSSQAPKLLFHYYDKDFNNEADTPDNFQSRRPNTSFCFLDIRSPGLGDTAMYLCATSRAPPDTQYFGPGTRLTVL.

This chain links TRBV30 with TRBJ1-2, with D maybe TRBD1 (6 bases). The CDR3 has 12 residues. Germline V lookup: CDR1 GTSNPN, CDR2 SVGIG (reference sequence). V was trimmed by 5 bases and J by 8 bases, leaving 15 bases between them. CDR3 region: CAWQQGTRGYTF. The DNA of the CDR3 is TGTGCCTGGCAACAGGGCACCCGGGGCTACACCTTC.

This clone has just one count. The chain employs TRBV19 and TRBJ1-1, with D uncertain. Germline assignment: CDR1 LNHDA and CDR2 SQIVND (reference sequence). CDR3 length equals 13 residues. The germline V and J ends were trimmed by 6 bases and 9 bases, with 17 bases remaining between them. CDR3: CASSPHGPNQAFF. The DNA for the CDR3 is TGTGCCAGTAGCCCCCACGGGCCAAATCAAGCTTTCTTT.

The chain recombines TRBV6-6 with TRBJ2-7; no firm D call. Trimming took 6 bases from V and 3 from J, leaving 9 bases between them. The CDR3 spans 12 residues. Per germline, CDR1 MNHNY and CDR2 SVGAGI (reference sequence). For the CDR3, the DNA is TGTGCCAGCAGCACCTTGGGCTACGAGCAGTACTTC. Amino acid sequence: CASSTLGYEQYF.

This chain links TRBV4-3 with TRBJ2-7; a possible D gene is TRBD2 (6 bases). V was cut by 6 bases and J by 6 bases, with 18 bases left in between. This CDR3 is built from 14 residues. Looked up from germline, CDR1 is LGHNA and CDR2 is YSLEER. CDR3 bases: TGCGCCAGCAGGCTAAGGGCGGGGCTCGGCGAGCAGTACTTC. Its protein product is CASRLRAGLGEQYF.

The chain employs TRBV13 and TRBJ1-2; D might be TRBD1 (6 bases). Germline CDR1 reads PRHDT; CDR2 reads FYEKMQ (reference sequence). Trimming took off 5 bases at V and 3 bases at J, with 16 bases between the two ends. The CDR3 is 15 amino acids. The chain's CDR3 is CASSERGQGYYGYTF. As DNA, the CDR3 is TGTGCCAGCAGCGAACGGGGGCAGGGCTACTATGGCTACACCTTC.

This clone has a handful of counts. V usage is TRBV5-3 and J usage is TRBJ2-1; TRBD1 might be the D (5 bases). TRBV5-3 is an open reading frame whose function is uncertain. Trimming removed 6 bases at V and 5 bases at J, with 12 bases between. The CDR3 loop spans 13 amino acids. The CDR3 here is CARMGPPHNEQFF. The DNA of the CDR3 is TGTGCCAGAATGGGGCCGCCCCACAATGAGCAGTTCTTC.

V is TRBV19 and J is TRBJ1-2; 10 nucleotides align to TRBD1. In germline, CDR1 is LNHDA, CDR2 SQIVND (reference sequence). Trimming took 6 bases from V and 6 from J; bases not matched to a gene: 4. This CDR3 spans 13 amino acids. CDR3 coding DNA: TGTGCCAGTAGGGGGACAGGGGTTGATGGCTACACCTTC. This codes for CASRGTGVDGYTF.

The genes are TRBV5-5 and TRBJ1-2; D gene unclear. Germline values: CDR1 SGHKS, CDR2 YYEKEE (reference sequence). V dropped 0 bases and J dropped 0 bases, with 6 bases sitting between them. The CDR3 runs 14 residues. As DNA, the CDR3 is TGTGCCAGCAGCTTGGCGCCGCCTAACTATGGCTACACCTTC. It codes for CASSLAPPNYGYTF.

The CDR3 sequence is CASRTGGGNTIYF. Written as DNA, the CDR3 is TGTGCCAGCAGAACAGGGGGTGGAAACACCATATATTTT. The V call is TRBV6-5, the J call TRBJ1-3; 8 nucleotides agree with TRBD1. The CDR3 has 13 amino acids. Germline V gene sequence: CDR1 MNHEY, CDR2 SVGAGI. The J segment lost 3 bases and the V segment lost 6 bases, leaving 1 base of the junction unmatched.

In its sample, this clone was seen a few times. This sample includes further DNA sequences coding for the same CDR3. V gene TRBV7-9 combines with J gene TRBJ1-6; possible D gene TRBD1, 6 bases. Trimming removed 1 base at V and 3 bases at J, with 10 bases between. The CDR3 spans 16 residues. The germline CDR1 and CDR2 sequences are SEHNR and FQNEAQ (reference sequence). The CDR3 is CASSLGQGFYNSPLHF. The CDR3 DNA reads TGTGCCAGCAGCTTAGGTCAGGGGTTCTATAATTCACCCCTCCACTTT. Filled out from reference TRBV7-9 and TRBJ1-6, the complete variable domain reads DTGVSQNPRHKITKRGQNVTFRCDPISEHNRLYWYRQTLGQGPEFLTYFQNEAQLEKSRLLSDRFSAERPKGSFSTLEIQRTEQGDSAMYLCASSLGQGFYNSPLHFGNGTRLTVT.

The chain combines TRBV5-8 with TRBJ1-5; D call uncertain. Deletions cut 0 bases from V and 4 bases from J, with 5 bases between. The CDR3 is 13 amino acids. Germline values: CDR1 SGHTS, CDR2 YDEGEE. The CDR3 bases are TGTGCCAGCAGCTTGGTGGGGAATCAGCCCCAGCATTTT. Translation gives CASSLVGNQPQHF. Full variable domain (outside the CDR3, taken from reference TRBV5-8 and TRBJ1-5): EAGVTQSPTHLIKTRGQQATLRCSPISGHTSVYWYQQALGLGLQFLLWYDEGEERNRGNFPPRFSGRQFPNYSSELNVNALELEDSALYLCASSLVGNQPQHFGDGTRLSIL.

The chain employs TRBV28 and TRBJ1-1, with unresolved D. The V end lost 3 bases, the J end lost 4 bases, and 9 bases lay between the germline ends. The CDR3 is 13 amino acids. Per germline, CDR1 MDHEN and CDR2 SYDVKM. Written as DNA, the CDR3 is TGTGCCAGCAGTTTCGACCAAAGCACTGAAGCTTTCTTT. This encodes CASSFDQSTEAFF.

This rearrangement joins TRBV6-5 to TRBJ2-7; D unclear. The V end was cut by 6 bases, the J end by 0 bases, with 12 bases between. The CDR3 runs to 14 residues. In germline, CDR1 is MNHEY, CDR2 SVGAGI. The CDR3, as DNA: TGTGCCAGCAGCGGTTTGGGAAGCTCCTACGAGCAGTACTTC. Translating it yields CASSGLGSSYEQYF.

V is TRBV2 and J is TRBJ1-1, with no clear D. Germline V CDR1 and CDR2: SNHLY, FYNNEI. The CDR3 contains 15 residues. Between the trimmed V and J ends, which lost 1 base and 1 base, there was a span of 10 bases. CDR3 sequence (DNA): TGTGCCAGCAGTGAAGGCCCTACCGCGAACACTGAAGCTTTCTTT. Its translation is CASSEGPTANTEAFF.

The CDR3 DNA is TGTGCCAGCAGCTTAGATTCTTTTGGGGGGTCGAACACCGGGGAGCTGTTTTTT. This gives the protein CASSLDSFGGSNTGELFF. The J gene is TRBJ2-2, the V gene TRBV11-2, with a tentative D call TRBD2 (6 bases). The CDR3 loop spans 18 amino acids. V shed 0 bases and J shed 0 bases, with 14 bases lying between them. Germline lookup yields CDR1 SGHAT and CDR2 FQNNGV.

V is TRBV5-1 and J is TRBJ2-3, with 14 positions matching TRBD2. Trimming removed 3 bases from V and 5 bases from J; junction bases left unmatched: 5. This CDR3 region has 16 residues. Looked up from germline, CDR1 is SGHRS and CDR2 is YFSETQ. CDR3 sequence: CASSSTSGGVVDTQYF. In DNA form, the CDR3 reads TGCGCCAGCAGCTCGACTAGCGGGGGGGTAGTAGATACGCAGTATTTT. Full variable domain (missing parts from reference TRBV5-1 and TRBJ2-3): KAGVTQTPRYLIKTRGQQVTLSCSPISGHRSVSWYQQTPGQGLQFLFEYFSETQRNKGNFPGRFSGRQFSNSRSEMNVSTLELGDSALYLCASSSTSGGVVDTQYFGPGTRLTVL.

V usage is TRBV18 and J usage is TRBJ1-3; D is perhaps TRBD1 (6 bases). The CDR3 spans 14 residues. Germline CDR1 KGHSH, CDR2 LQKENI. V dropped 3 bases and J dropped 2 bases, with 8 bases sitting between them. CDR3 nucleotides: TGTGCCAGCTCACCCCAGGGGACTGGAAACACCATATATTTT. Protein: CASSPQGTGNTIYF. Using reference TRBV18 and TRBJ1-3 for the parts outside the CDR3, the full variable domain is NAGVMQNPRHLVRRRGQEARLRCSPMKGHSHVYWYRQLPEEGLKFMVYLQKENIIDESGMPKERFSAEFPKEGPSILRIQQVVRGDSAAYFCASSPQGTGNTIYFGEGSWLTVV.

The V call is TRBV27, the J call TRBJ2-1, with 7 bases aligning to TRBD2. The CDR3 covers 14 residues. Germline CDR1 reads MNHEY; CDR2 reads SMNVEV (reference sequence). J was trimmed by 2 bases and V by 10 bases; bases with no gene match: 8. The CDR3 spells CAIRGRGAYNEQFF. The CDR3 DNA sequence: TGTGCCATCCGGGGTCGGGGGGCCTACAATGAGCAGTTCTTC.

As for this clone: The conserved phenylalanine or tryptophan is not found at the CDR3 terminus, so this likely reflects a read error. This chain uses TRBV3-1 (or the pseudogene TRBV3-2) with TRBJ1-2; no clear D gene. Trimming left V 4 bases short and J 6 bases short, with 18 bases between. CDR1 is LGHDT, CDR2 YNNKEL, per germline (reference sequence). This CDR3 has 15 residues. Here the CDR3 reads CASSLRRGRTDGYTL. CDR3 DNA: TGTGCCAGCAGCCTCCGACGTGGGAGGACGGATGGCTACACCCTC.

The chain is built from TRBV4-3 and TRBJ1-1; 10 nucleotides match TRBD1. With V trimmed by 3 bases and J by 6 bases, 13 bases remained unmatched. This CDR3 comprises 17 residues. Germline CDR1 reads LGHNA; CDR2 reads YSLEER. CDR3: CASSHGPPTGGNAEAFF. The CDR3 nucleotides read TGCGCCAGCAGCCACGGGCCCCCGACAGGGGGCAACGCTGAAGCTTTCTTT.

This chain connects TRBV5-1 to TRBJ2-6; no clear D gene. The CDR3 is 17 amino acids. Germline CDR1 reads SGHRS; CDR2 reads YFSETQ. Trimming took 4 bases from V and 0 from J, leaving 14 bases between them. The CDR3 protein is CASSRTTAGSGANVLTF. CDR3 nucleotides: TGCGCCAGCAGCCGAACCACAGCCGGCTCTGGGGCCAACGTCCTGACTTTC.

This sequence joins TRBV18 and TRBJ2-3, with 8 bases that match TRBD1. V lost 5 bases to trimming and J lost 2 bases; unmatched junction nucleotides: 3. There are 14 residues in the CDR3. Germline CDR1 reads KGHSH; CDR2 reads LQKENI. The CDR3 spells CASSTGQDTDTQYF. The CDR3 DNA sequence: TGTGCCAGCTCAACGGGACAGGACACAGATACGCAGTATTTT.

The V call is TRBV4-2, the J call TRBJ2-6, with TRBD1 identical over 7 bases. This CDR3 has 17 residues. J gave up 2 bases and V 1 base, and 5 bases lay outside the gene matches. Germline assignment: CDR1 LGHNA and CDR2 YNFKEQ. The CDR3, as DNA: TGTGCCAGCAGCCAAGTCGGGGACAGCGCTGGGGCCAACGTCCTGACTTTC. It translates to CASSQVGDSAGANVLTF.

The rearrangement links TRBV7-2 to TRBJ1-1; 7 nucleotides line up with TRBD1. Trimming took 3 bases from V and 5 from J; bases not matched to a gene: 6. Per the germline V gene, CDR1 is SGHTA and CDR2 is FQGNSA. The CDR3 consists of 14 residues. CDR3 sequence (DNA): TGTGCCAGCAGCTTTTACAGGGGTGAAACTGAAGCTTTCTTT. It encodes CASSFYRGETEAFF. The full variable domain, in which reference TRBV7-2 and TRBJ1-1 provide the parts outside the CDR3, is GAGVSQSPSNKVTEKGKDVELRCDPISGHTALYWYRQSLGQGLEFLIYFQGNSAPDKSGLPSDRFSAERTGGSVSTLTIQRTQQEDSAVYLCASSFYRGETEAFFGQGTRLTVV.

By proportion, this clone is medium-sized. The V and J genes are TRBV27 and TRBJ2-5; 7 positions agree with TRBD2. CDR1 MNHEY and CDR2 SMNVEV come from the germline V gene (reference sequence). This CDR3 contains 13 residues. The junction had 4 bases not matched to a gene; V was cut back by 6 bases and J by 3 bases. In DNA, the CDR3 is TGTGCCAGCAGGGGACTACCAAAAGAGACCCAGTACTTC. As protein: CASRGLPKETQYF.

The chain couples TRBV11-3 to TRBJ2-1, with D maybe TRBD1 (5 bases). The CDR3 is made up of 16 amino acids. The germline V gene has CDR1 SGHNT and CDR2 YENEEA. V lost 7 bases and J 5 bases, leaving 21 bases between the germline ends. The CDR3 sequence is CASNYIAWGENNEQFF. In DNA, the CDR3 is TGTGCCAGCAACTATATTGCTTGGGGCGAAAACAATGAGCAGTTCTTC.

CDR3 protein: CASSRGTPTNTGELFF. DNA of the CDR3: TGTGCCAGCAGCCGCGGGACACCTACGAACACCGGGGAGCTGTTTTTT. The chain couples TRBV7-6 to TRBJ2-2; tentatively, D is TRBD1 or TRBD2 (6 bases each). Germline CDR1 SGHVS, CDR2 FNYEAQ. V lost 5 bases and J 0 bases, leaving 13 bases between the germline ends. CDR3 length: 16 residues.

The chain combines TRBV7-9 with TRBJ2-7; 7 nucleotides match TRBD1. This CDR3 is built from 15 residues. Unmatched junction bases numbered 5, after V lost 1 base and J lost 2 bases. The germline V gene encodes CDR1 SEHNR and CDR2 FQNEAQ (reference sequence). CDR3 bases: TGTGCCAGCAGCTTAGGACAGGGCCTAACCTACGAGCAGTACTTC. Amino acid sequence: CASSLGQGLTYEQYF.

The V call is TRBV18, the J call TRBJ2-6; D remains unclear. The CDR3 is 16 residues long. The germline V and J ends were trimmed by 1 base and 0 bases, with 7 bases remaining between them. Germline CDR1 reads KGHSH; CDR2 reads LQKENI. CDR3 sequence (DNA): TGTGCCAGCTCACCACTTATACACTCTGGGGCCAACGTCCTGACTTTC. Translating it yields CASSPLIHSGANVLTF.